These T cell receptor beta chains were read from a single sample in a study of blood T cell repertoires in COVID-19. Clones were read by immunoSEQ multiplex PCR, and TCRdb kept only the in-frame ones, dropping some. This table has approximately 190,000 clones, around nine tenths appearing once. The sequenced sample was peripheral blood. The receptors were gathered from a woman in her forties who had recovered from COVID-19. Both conserved end residues are part of each CDR3. D genes are given only for firm matches.

j_call	d_call	v_call	cdr3_aa
TRBJ2-3	TRBD2	TRBV9	CASSVGTSGWTDTQYF
TRBJ2-1	TRBD1	TRBV11-3	CASSPRDSSYNEQFF
TRBJ2-7	TRBD2	TRBV30	CAWKASGPSSYEQYF
TRBJ2-1	TRBD2	TRBV27	CASRVGLAGGEQFF
TRBJ2-5	TRBD1	TRBV7-9	CASSSRGPETQYF
TRBJ2-7	TRBD2	TRBV7-8	CASSSGLAGVGYEQYF
TRBJ1-5	-	TRBV27	CASSFVQGGRNQPQHF
TRBJ2-1	-	TRBV27	CASSAIFPSYNEQFF
TRBJ1-6	TRBD1	TRBV28	CASGPKGTGNSPLHF
TRBJ1-1	TRBD1	TRBV2	CASSIQGDTEAFF
TRBJ1-3	-	TRBV30	CASTFGSGNTIYF
TRBJ1-4	TRBD1	TRBV7-9	CASRHYRGADEKLFF
TRBJ2-1	TRBD1	TRBV5-6	CASSNMGQGTLDEQFF